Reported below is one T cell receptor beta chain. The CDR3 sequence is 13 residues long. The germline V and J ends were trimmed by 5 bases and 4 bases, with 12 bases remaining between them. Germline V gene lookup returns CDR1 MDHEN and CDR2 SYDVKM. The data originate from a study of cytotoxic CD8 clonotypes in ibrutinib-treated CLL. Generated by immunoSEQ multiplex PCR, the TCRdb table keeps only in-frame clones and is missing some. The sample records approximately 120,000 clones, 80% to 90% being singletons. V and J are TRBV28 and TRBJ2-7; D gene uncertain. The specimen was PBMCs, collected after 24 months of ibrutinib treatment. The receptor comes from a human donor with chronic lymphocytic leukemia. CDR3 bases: TGTGCCAGCAGTCCCCGCCCCATTTACGAGCAGTACTTC. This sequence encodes CASSPRPIYEQYF.